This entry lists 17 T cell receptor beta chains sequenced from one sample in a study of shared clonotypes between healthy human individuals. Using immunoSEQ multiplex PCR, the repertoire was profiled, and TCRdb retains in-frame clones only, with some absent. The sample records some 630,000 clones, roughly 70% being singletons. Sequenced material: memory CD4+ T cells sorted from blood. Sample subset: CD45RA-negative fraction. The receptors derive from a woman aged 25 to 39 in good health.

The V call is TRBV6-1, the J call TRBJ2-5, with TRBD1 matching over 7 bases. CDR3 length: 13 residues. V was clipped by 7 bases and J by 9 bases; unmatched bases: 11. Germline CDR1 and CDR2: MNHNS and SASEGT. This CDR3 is CASKDRQGPAQYF. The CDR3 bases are TGTGCCAGCAAAGACCGACAGGGCCCGGCCCAGTACTTC.

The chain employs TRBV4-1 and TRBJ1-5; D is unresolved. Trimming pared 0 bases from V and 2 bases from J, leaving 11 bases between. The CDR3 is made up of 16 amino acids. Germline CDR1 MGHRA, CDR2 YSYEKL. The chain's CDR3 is CASSQEYSHRNQPQHF. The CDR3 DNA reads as TGCGCCAGCAGCCAAGAGTATAGCCACCGCAATCAGCCCCAGCATTTT.

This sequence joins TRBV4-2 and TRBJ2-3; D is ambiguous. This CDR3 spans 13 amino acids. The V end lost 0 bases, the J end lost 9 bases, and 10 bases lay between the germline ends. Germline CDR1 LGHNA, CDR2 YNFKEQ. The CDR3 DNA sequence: TGTGCCAGCAGCCAAGATAGGAAGGACACGCAGTATTTT. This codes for CASSQDRKDTQYF.

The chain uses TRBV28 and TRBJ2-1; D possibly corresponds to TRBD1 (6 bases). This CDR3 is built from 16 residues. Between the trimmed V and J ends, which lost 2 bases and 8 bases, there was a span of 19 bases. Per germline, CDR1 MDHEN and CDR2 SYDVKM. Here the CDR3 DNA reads TGTGCCAGCAGTTTAATTTATCAGGGGATTAAGGATGAGCAGTTCTTC. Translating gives CASSLIYQGIKDEQFF.

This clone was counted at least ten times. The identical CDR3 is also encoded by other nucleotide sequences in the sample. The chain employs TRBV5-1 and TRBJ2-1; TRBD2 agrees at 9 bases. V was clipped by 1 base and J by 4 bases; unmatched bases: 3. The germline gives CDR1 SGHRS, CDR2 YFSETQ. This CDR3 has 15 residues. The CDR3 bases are TGCGCCAGCAGCTTGAGTAGCGGGGGATACAATGAGCAGTTCTTC. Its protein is CASSLSSGGYNEQFF.

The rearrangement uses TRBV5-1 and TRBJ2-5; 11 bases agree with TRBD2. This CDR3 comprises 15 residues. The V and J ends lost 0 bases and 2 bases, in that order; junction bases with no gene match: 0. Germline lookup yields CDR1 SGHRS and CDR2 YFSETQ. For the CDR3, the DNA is TGCGCCAGCAGCTTGGCTAGCGGGAGGCAAGAGACCCAGTACTTC. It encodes CASSLASGRQETQYF.

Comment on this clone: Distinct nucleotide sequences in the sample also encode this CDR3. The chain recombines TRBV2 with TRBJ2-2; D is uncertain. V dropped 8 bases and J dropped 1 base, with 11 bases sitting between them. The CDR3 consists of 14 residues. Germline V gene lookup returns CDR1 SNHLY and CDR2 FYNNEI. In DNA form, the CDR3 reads TGTGCCAGCTCTCGACTGGAGAACACCGGGGAGCTGTTTTTT. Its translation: CASSRLENTGELFF.

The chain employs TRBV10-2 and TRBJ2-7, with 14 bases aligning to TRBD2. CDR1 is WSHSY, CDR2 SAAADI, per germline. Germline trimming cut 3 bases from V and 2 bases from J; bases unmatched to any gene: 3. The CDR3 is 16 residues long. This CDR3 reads CASSEPGLAGAYEQYF. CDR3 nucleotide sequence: TGCGCCAGCAGTGAACCGGGACTAGCGGGAGCCTACGAGCAGTACTTC.

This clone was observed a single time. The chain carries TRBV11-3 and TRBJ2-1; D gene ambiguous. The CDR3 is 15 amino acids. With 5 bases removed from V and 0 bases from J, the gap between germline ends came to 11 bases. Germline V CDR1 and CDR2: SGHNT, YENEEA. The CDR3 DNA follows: TGTGCCAGCAGCCCGACTCGGAGCTCCTACAATGAGCAGTTCTTC. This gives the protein CASSPTRSSYNEQFF.

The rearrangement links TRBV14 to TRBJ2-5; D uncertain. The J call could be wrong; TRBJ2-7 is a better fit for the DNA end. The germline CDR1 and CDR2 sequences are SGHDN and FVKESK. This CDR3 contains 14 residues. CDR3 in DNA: TGTGCCAGCAGCCAAGACGCTAGCTCCTACGAGCAGTACTTC. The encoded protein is CASSQDASSYEQYF.

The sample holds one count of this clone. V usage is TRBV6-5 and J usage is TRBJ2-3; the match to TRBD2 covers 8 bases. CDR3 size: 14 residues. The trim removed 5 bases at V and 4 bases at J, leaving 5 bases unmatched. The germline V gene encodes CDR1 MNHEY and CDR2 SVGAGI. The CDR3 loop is CASSLVGGADTQYF. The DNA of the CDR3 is TGTGCCAGCAGTCTAGTCGGGGGGGCAGATACGCAGTATTTT.

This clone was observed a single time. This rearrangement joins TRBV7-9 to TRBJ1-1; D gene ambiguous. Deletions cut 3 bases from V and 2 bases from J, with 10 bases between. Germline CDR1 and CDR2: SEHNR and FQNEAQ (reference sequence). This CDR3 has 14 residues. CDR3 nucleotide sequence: TGTGCCAGCAGCTTTTTTGGGGAAAACACTGAAGCTTTCTTT. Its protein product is CASSFFGENTEAFF.

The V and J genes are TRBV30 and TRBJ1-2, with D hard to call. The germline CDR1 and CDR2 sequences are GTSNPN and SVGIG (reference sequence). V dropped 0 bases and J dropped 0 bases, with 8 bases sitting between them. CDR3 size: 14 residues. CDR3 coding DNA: TGTGCCTGGAGTGTACGGCTGACTAACTATGGCTACACCTTC. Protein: CAWSVRLTNYGYTF.

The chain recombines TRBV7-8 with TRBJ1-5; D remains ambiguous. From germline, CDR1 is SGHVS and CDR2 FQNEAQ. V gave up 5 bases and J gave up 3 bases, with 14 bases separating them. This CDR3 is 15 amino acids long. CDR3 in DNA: TGTGCCAGCAGCCGACGAAGGATCACCAATCAGCCCCAGCATTTT. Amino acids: CASSRRRITNQPQHF.

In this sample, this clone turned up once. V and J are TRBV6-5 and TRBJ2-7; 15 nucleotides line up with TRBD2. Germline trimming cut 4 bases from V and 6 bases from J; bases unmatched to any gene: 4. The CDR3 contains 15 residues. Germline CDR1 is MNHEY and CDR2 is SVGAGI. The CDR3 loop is CASSSRTSGRAEQYF. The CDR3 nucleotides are TGTGCCAGCAGTTCCCGGACTAGCGGGAGGGCCGAGCAGTACTTC.

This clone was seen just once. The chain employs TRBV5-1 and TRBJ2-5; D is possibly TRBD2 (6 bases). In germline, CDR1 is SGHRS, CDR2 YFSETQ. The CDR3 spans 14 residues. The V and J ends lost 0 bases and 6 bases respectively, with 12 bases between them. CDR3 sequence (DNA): TGCGCCAGCAGCTTGGGCGGGGTGAGACAGACCCAGTACTTC. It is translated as CASSLGGVRQTQYF.

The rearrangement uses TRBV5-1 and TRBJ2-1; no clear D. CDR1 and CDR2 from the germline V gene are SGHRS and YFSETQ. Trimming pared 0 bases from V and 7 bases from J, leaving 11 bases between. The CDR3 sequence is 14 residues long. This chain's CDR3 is CASSLVFGINEQFF. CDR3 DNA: TGCGCCAGCAGCTTGGTTTTTGGGATAAATGAGCAGTTCTTC.